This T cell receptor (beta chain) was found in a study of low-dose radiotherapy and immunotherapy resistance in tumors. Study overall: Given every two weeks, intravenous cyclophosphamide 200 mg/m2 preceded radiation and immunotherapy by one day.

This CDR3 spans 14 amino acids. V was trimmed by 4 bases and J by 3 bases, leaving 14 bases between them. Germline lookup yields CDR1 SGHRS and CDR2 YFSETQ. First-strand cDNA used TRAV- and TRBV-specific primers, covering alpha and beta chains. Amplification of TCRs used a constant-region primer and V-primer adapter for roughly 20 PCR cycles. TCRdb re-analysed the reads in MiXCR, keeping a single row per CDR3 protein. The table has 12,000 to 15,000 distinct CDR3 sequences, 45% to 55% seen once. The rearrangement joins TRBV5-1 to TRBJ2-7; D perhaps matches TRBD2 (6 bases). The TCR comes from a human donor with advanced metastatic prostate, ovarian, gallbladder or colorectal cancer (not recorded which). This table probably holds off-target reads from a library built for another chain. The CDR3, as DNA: TGCGCCAGCAGCAGGAGCGGGTTCGGCTACGAGCAGTACTTC. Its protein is CASSRSGFGYEQYF.